The text below deals with one T cell receptor beta chain. What it recognizes is unknown. Individual cDNA molecules each carried unique molecular identifiers attached by the library. Authors' data handling: Counts of TCRs in each sample centred on a median of about 95,000 and extended from roughly 25,000 to 750,000. One entry per CDR3 protein results from TCRdb running MiXCR on the 5' RACE reads. The V and J calls reflect TCRdb's pipeline rather than the authors' work. The repertoire includes about 110,000 distinct CDR3 sequences, 15% to 20% of them detected once, and 2.5% to 3.5% sits in the top ten. The data stem from a study of human T cells and chemical hapten exposure. At the level of the study: From small differences in pooled library volume came most of the variation in per-sample TCR yields. Study-level points and caveats: TCRs whose frequency exceeded 1 in 1000 remained the same following DPC sensitization.

The V segment lost 4 bases and the J segment 9 bases; nucleotides outside the gene matches: 11. CDR1 is SGHAT and CDR2 is FQNNGV in the germline V gene. CDR3 length: 15 amino acids. The authors' total RNA extraction used unfractionated whole blood. The clonotype was recovered from a human donor in good health. The chain combines TRBV11-2 with TRBJ2-1; TRBD1 matches 8 bases. The CDR3 loop reads CASSSLRDRWGEQFF. In DNA form, the CDR3 reads TGTGCCAGCAGCTCCCTCCGGGACAGGTGGGGTGAGCAGTTCTTC.